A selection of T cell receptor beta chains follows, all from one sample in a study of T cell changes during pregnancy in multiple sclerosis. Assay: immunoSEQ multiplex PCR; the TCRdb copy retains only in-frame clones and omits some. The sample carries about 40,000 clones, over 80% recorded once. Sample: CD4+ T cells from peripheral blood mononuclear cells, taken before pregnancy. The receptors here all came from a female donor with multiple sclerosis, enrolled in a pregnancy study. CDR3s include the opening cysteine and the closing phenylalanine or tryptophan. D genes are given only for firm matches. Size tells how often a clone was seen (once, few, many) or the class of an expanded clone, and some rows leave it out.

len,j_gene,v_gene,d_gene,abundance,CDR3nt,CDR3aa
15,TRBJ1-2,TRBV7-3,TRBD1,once,TGTGCCAGCAGCCCCTACCACAGGGGGCTGGAGGGCTACACCTTC,CASSPYHRGLEGYTF
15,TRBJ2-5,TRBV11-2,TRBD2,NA,TGTGCCAGCAGCTCGGGACTAGCGTCTTGGGGGACCCAGTACTTC,CASSSGLASWGTQYF
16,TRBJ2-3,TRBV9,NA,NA,TGTGCCAGCAGCGCCTCGGGGCTAGCGTATTTAGATACGCAGTATTTT,CASSASGLAYLDTQYF
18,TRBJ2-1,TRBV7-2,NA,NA,TGTGCCAGCAGCTTACTATCAACGTTATTACAGGGGGGGAATGAGCAGTTCTTC,CASSLLSTLLQGGNEQFF
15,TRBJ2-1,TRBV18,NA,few,TGTGCCAGCTCCCAGGGGACCCGAGGTAATAATGAGCAGTTCTTC,CASSQGTRGNNEQFF
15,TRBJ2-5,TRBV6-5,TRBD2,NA,TGTGCCAGCAGTTTTCTAGCGGGCCACCAAGAGACCCAGTACTTC,CASSFLAGHQETQYF
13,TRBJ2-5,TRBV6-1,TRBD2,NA,TGTGCCAACGCGGGGGGCAACCAAGAGACCCAGTACTTC,CANAGGNQETQYF
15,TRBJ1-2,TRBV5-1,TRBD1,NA,TGCGCCAGCAGCCCCAACACAGGGGACAACTATGGCTACACCTTC,CASSPNTGDNYGYTF
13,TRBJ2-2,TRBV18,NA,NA,TGTGCCAGCTCCAGTGAAAGCACCGGGGAGCTGTTTTTT,CASSSESTGELFF
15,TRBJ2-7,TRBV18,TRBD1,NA,TGTGCCAGCTCACGAACCGGGACAGGGATAAACGAGCAGTACTTC,CASSRTGTGINEQYF
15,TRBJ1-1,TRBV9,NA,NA,TGTGCCAGCAGCGTAATGGACAGAGGCGGTACTGAAGCTTTCTTT,CASSVMDRGGTEAFF
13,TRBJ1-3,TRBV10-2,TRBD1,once,TGCGCCAGCAGCCCAGGGGGTGGAAACACCATATATTTT,CASSPGGGNTIYF
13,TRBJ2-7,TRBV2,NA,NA,TGTGCCTGTGGGGGCAGTGGGGCCTACGAGCAGTACTTC,CACGGSGAYEQYF
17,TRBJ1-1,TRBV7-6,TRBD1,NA,TGTGCCAGCAGCTTAGCGTCCGCCTCAGGGGGCGCGGCTGAAGCTTTCTTT,CASSLASASGGAAEAFF
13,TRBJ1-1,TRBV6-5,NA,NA,TGTGCCACCCACTCACAGGGAAGGGCTGAAGCTTTCTTT,CATHSQGRAEAFF
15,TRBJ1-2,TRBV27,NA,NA,TGTGCCAGCAGTTTTGTGGGGGGAGCTAACTATGGCTACACCTTC,CASSFVGGANYGYTF
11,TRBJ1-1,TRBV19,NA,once,TGTGCCAGTAGTGGCCGGGGGGAAGCTTTCTTT,CASSGRGEAFF
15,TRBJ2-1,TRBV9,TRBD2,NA,TGTGCCAGCAGCTACGGACTAGCGGGGGGAGATGAGCAGTTCTTC,CASSYGLAGGDEQFF
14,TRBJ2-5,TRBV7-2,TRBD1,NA,TGTGCCAGCAGCTTTGACAGGGGGCAAGAGACCCAGTACTTC,CASSFDRGQETQYF
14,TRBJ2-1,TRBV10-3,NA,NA,TGTGCCATCAGTGACGTGGCTTCCCACCGTGAGCAGTTCTTC,CAISDVASHREQFF
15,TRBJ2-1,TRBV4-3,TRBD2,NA,TGCGCCAGCAGCTCGAGGGGGACTAGCGGTGATAAGCAGTTCTTC,CASSSRGTSGDKQFF
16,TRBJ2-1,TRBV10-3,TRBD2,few,TGTGCCATCAGTGGTCCCCCTAGCGGCCTTGTCAATGAGCAGTTCTTC,CAISGPPSGLVNEQFF
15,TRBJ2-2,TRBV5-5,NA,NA,TGTGCCAGCAGCTTATTACTAGCCGGGACCGGGGAGCTGTTTTTT,CASSLLLAGTGELFF
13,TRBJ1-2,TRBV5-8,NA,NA,TGTGCCAGCAGCTTGAGAGGGAGGTATGGCTACACCTTC,CASSLRGRYGYTF
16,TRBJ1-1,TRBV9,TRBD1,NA,TGTGCCAGCAGCCTAGGGGGCCCAAATATGAACACTGAAGCTTTCTTT,CASSLGGPNMNTEAFF